This T cell receptor beta chain was recorded in a study of shared clonotypes between healthy human individuals. Study results and caveats: Only blood was sampled; tissue repertoires likely differ. The donor pool, a small one, limited the genetic and exposure-history diversity represented.

The germline V gene encodes CDR1 SEHNR and CDR2 FQNEAQ (reference sequence). V was clipped by 5 bases and J by 8 bases, with 19 bases between them. The CDR3 sequence is 16 residues long. With regard to this clone: The target antigen is unknown.

Using immunoSEQ multiplex PCR, the repertoire was profiled, and TCRdb retains in-frame clones only, with some absent. The sample records over a million clones, 75% to 80% being singletons. Adult donors, all healthy and HIV-negative, had no recent acute infections or vaccinations. Splitting the CD4+ cells yielded a CD45RA+ naive subset and a CD45RA-negative memory subset. This TCR came from a man younger than 30 in good health. Some clones in this sample may be carry-over from other donors' samples. Sequencing input: memory CD4+ T cells from PBMCs. Subset described: CD45RA-negative fraction. The chain couples TRBV7-9 to TRBJ1-6; D is undetermined. The DNA for the CDR3 is TGTGCCAGCAGCGTAAGACCGGGGAGGGTGGATTCACCCCTCCACTTT. This sequence encodes CASSVRPGRVDSPLHF.